The 7 T cell receptor beta chains presented below share a single source sample, sequenced in a study of T cell repertoires in cytomegalovirus infection. Each CDR3 protein gets one entry after TCRdb re-called the reads with MiXCR. This table has about 310,000 distinct CDR3 sequences, 9.6% appearing once. Sequencing was carried out using PBMCs. The origin of the receptors is a human donor in good health (CMV status not recorded). Some clones in this sample may be carry-over from other donors' samples.

This clonotype has at least ten counts. This rearrangement joins TRBV29-1 to TRBJ1-5; D possibly corresponds to TRBD1 (6 bases). This CDR3 has 13 residues. The germline V gene encodes CDR1 SQVTM and CDR2 ANQGSEA. Trimming pared 0 bases from V and 4 bases from J, leaving 7 bases between. The CDR3 region has the DNA TGCAGCGTTGAAGAAGGGGGGAATCAGCCCCAGCATTTT. Translating it yields CSVEEGGNQPQHF. Full variable domain (missing parts from reference TRBV29-1 and TRBJ1-5): SAVISQKPSRDICQRGTSLTIQCQVDSQVTMMFWYRQQPGQSLTLIATANQGSEATYESGFVIDKFPISRPNLTFSTLTVSNMSPEDSSIYLCSVEEGGNQPQHFGDGTRLSIL.

This clonotype was counted many times. V and J are TRBV6-1 and TRBJ1-2; 8 bases map to TRBD1. The length of the CDR3 is 14 residues. CDR1 is MNHNS, CDR2 SASEGT, per germline. J was trimmed by 4 bases and V by 6 bases; bases with no gene match: 7. CDR3 amino acids: CASRGQGWAYGYTF. In DNA form, the CDR3 reads TGTGCCAGCAGAGGACAGGGTTGGGCCTATGGCTACACCTTC.

In its sample, this clonotype was seen many times. The chain couples TRBV6-2 or TRBV6-3 to TRBJ1-5, with D perhaps matching TRBD1 (5 bases). Trimming removed 5 bases from V and 2 bases from J, with 13 bases in between. Per the germline V gene, CDR1 is MNHEY and CDR2 is SVGEGT. This CDR3 spans 15 amino acids. The CDR3, as DNA: TGTGCCAGCAGTGGACTAGGGGTACGCAATCAGCCCCAGCATTTT. This gives the protein CASSGLGVRNQPQHF.

This chain uses TRBV20-1 with TRBJ2-7, with D possibly matching TRBD1 (6 bases). The CDR3 loop spans 13 amino acids. The V gene lost 5 bases and the J gene lost 4 bases, with 15 bases spanning the gap. CDR1 and CDR2 (germline): DFQATT, SNEGSKA (reference sequence). In DNA, the CDR3 is TGCAGTGCTCCGAACAGGGAAGAGTACGAGCAGTACGTC. Protein product: CSAPNREEYEQYV.

This clonotype showed up many times. CDR3 DNA: TGTGCCAGCAGTCCCCGACGGACAGAGATTCTAGGGGCCAACGTCCTGACTTTC. Translating gives CASSPRRTEILGANVLTF. V is TRBV27 and J is TRBJ2-6, with D tentatively TRBD1 (6 bases). Germline V CDR1 and CDR2: MNHEY, SMNVEV (reference sequence). The V end lost 5 bases, the J end lost 4 bases, and 21 bases lay between the germline ends. The CDR3 loop spans 18 amino acids. Looking up the rest from reference TRBV27 and TRBJ2-6 gives the full variable domain: EAQVTQNPRYLITVTGKKLTVTCSQNMNHEYMSWYRQDPGLGLRQIYYSMNVEVTDKGDVPEGYKVSRKEKRNFPLILESPSPNQTSLYFCASSPRRTEILGANVLTFGAGSRLTVL.

This clonotype was recorded many times. The chain carries TRBV7-9 and TRBJ1-6; D unresolved. The CDR3 extends over 13 amino acids. CDR1 SEHNR and CDR2 FQNEAQ come from the germline V gene (reference sequence). Trimming pared 1 base from V and 13 bases from J, leaving 11 bases between. CDR3 sequence reads: CASSLGGLIPLHF. The CDR3 DNA is TGTGCCAGCAGCTTAGGGGGTCTGATTCCCCTCCACTTT. Complete variable domain (other parts from reference TRBV7-9 and TRBJ1-6): DTGVSQNPRHKITKRGQNVTFRCDPISEHNRLYWYRQTLGQGPEFLTYFQNEAQLEKSRLLSDRFSAERPKGSFSTLEIQRTEQGDSAMYLCASSLGGLIPLHFGNGTRLTVT.

This clonotype occurred many times. CDR3 in amino acids: CASSFRSGTNSNQPQHF. The CDR3 region has the DNA TGTGCCAGTAGTTTCCGAAGTGGGACGAATAGCAATCAGCCCCAGCATTTT. V is TRBV19 and J is TRBJ1-5; TRBD1 is a possible D gene (5 bases). V gave up 5 bases and J gave up 0 bases, with 17 bases separating them. CDR1 LNHDA and CDR2 SQIVND come from the germline V gene (reference sequence). The CDR3 contains 17 residues.